This T cell receptor beta chain was observed in a study of blood T cell repertoires in COVID-19. Study summary: Donors in the United States, Italy and Spain gave samples during acute or convalescent COVID-19.

Seattle participants joined during active infection and were tracked over time. V dropped 1 base and J dropped 7; count of bases not matched to a gene: 7. CDR1 SGHVS and CDR2 FQNEAQ come from the germline V gene. This CDR3 comprises 15 residues. Under the authors' procedure: Amplification of reference gene primers was used by the study to estimate nucleated cell counts. Data came from immunoSEQ multiplex PCR; TCRdb stores just in-frame clones and leaves some out. V and J calls and clone size are those listed in that table; D and trimming were worked out from the DNA. Of roughly 150,000 clones detected, roughly 86% appear once; the ten largest clones hold 2.5% to 3%.

The chain employs TRBV7-8 and TRBJ2-1; TRBD1 agrees at 7 bases. This sequence originates from a woman of 80 years or more with COVID-19, enrolled during active disease. The sample comprised peripheral blood. The CDR3 reads CASSLEQGNMNEQFF. The CDR3 DNA reads TGTGCCAGCAGCTTAGAACAGGGGAACATGAATGAGCAGTTCTTC.